The T cell receptor beta chain described here comes from a study of EBV T-cell therapy then PD-1 blockade in nasopharyngeal carcinoma. Trimming pared 3 bases from V and 0 bases from J, leaving 14 bases between. There are 16 residues in the CDR3. Germline V CDR1 and CDR2: SGDLS, YYNGEE. Concerning this clone itself: The antigen is undetermined.

The table came from immunoSEQ multiplex PCR; TCRdb's copy has only in-frame clones and leaves some out. The sample has roughly 22,000 clones; 82% are singletons. Treatment: AdE1-LMPpoly-expanded autologous EBV-specific T-cell therapy followed by anti-PD-1 nivolumab. The sequence came from a man between 35 and 55 years old with nasopharyngeal carcinoma. The source was CD8+ T cells from blood, collected at day -245 from a patient whose treatment included autologous EBV-specific T cells and nivolumab. The chain recombines TRBV9 with TRBJ2-3; D is ambiguous. CDR3 region: CASSANRDSSTDTQYF. For the CDR3, the DNA is TGTGCCAGCAGCGCTAATAGGGATTCTAGCACAGATACGCAGTATTTT. The variable domain in full, completed from reference TRBV9 and TRBJ2-3, reads DSGVTQTPKHLITATGQRVTLRCSPRSGDLSVYWYQQSLDQGLQFLIQYYNGEERAKGNILERFSAQQFPDLHSELNLSSLELGDSALYFCASSANRDSSTDTQYFGPGTRLTVL.